This TCR beta chain was recovered during a study of blood T cells in healthy people across ages. The CDR3 has 14 residues. The ends were cut back, 2 bases at V and 4 bases at J, with 10 bases in the middle. Germline V gene sequence: CDR1 MNHEY, CDR2 SVGEGT. A sample-barcoded 5' primer and a J-beta primer mix were used in a second PCR of roughly 7 to 11 cycles. TCRdb re-called the 5' RACE reads through MiXCR, storing one row per CDR3 protein. The data contain some 860,000 distinct CDR3 sequences, roughly three fifths of them singletons. The sequence was collected from a man in his forties in good health. V and J are TRBV6-2 or TRBV6-3 and TRBJ2-3; possible D gene TRBD2, 6 bases. The specimen was blood. The CDR3 nucleotides are TGTGCCAGCAGTTACGGAGGGCCACCAGATACGCAGTATTTT. Its protein is CASSYGGPPDTQYF.